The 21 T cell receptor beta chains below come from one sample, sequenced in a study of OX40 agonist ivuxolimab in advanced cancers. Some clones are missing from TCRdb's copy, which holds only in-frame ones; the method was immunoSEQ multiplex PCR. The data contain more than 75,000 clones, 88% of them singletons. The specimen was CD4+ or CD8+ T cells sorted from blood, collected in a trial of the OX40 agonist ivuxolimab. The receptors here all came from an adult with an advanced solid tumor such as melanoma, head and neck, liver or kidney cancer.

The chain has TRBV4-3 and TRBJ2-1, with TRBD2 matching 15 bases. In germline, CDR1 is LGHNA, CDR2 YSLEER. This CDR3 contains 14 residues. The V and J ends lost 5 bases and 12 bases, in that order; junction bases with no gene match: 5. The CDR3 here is CASSEGLAGGGQFF. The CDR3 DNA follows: TGCGCCAGCAGCGAGGGACTAGCGGGAGGAGGGCAGTTCTTC.

The CDR3 nucleotides read TGTGCCAGCAGTTTGCCAGGGGCTGAAGCTTTCTTT. This sequence encodes CASSLPGAEAFF. The rearrangement joins TRBV28 to TRBJ1-1, with a weak D call TRBD1 (6 bases). Germline lookup yields CDR1 MDHEN and CDR2 SYDVKM. Trimming took off 3 bases at V and 6 bases at J, with 8 bases between the two ends. This CDR3 region has 12 residues.

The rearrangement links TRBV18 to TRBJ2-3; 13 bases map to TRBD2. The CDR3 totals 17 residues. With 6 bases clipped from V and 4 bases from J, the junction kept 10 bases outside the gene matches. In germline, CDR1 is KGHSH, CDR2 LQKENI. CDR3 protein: CASSLRLAGGGPDTQYF. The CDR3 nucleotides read TGTGCCAGCTCTCTTAGACTAGCGGGAGGAGGTCCAGATACGCAGTATTTT.

The CDR3: CASSFEHSGLSYEQYF. CDR3 sequence (DNA): TGCGCCAGCAGCTTTGAACATAGTGGACTCTCCTACGAGCAGTACTTC. V gene TRBV5-1 combines with J gene TRBJ2-7; TRBD2 is a possible D gene (5 bases). Trimming removed 2 bases at V and 0 bases at J, with 15 bases between. Germline assignment: CDR1 SGHRS and CDR2 YFSETQ. This CDR3 contains 16 residues.

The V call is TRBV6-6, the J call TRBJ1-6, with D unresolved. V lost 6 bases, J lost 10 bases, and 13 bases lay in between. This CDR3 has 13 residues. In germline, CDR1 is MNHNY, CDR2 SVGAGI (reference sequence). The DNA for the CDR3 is TGTGCCAGCAGCCGCCTCCTCGAATCACCCCTCCACTTT. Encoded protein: CASSRLLESPLHF.

The CDR3, as DNA: TGTGCCAGCAGCTTGATAGGGGGCAAAGATGAAAAACTGTTTTTT. Its translation is CASSLIGGKDEKLFF. The V gene is TRBV6-6, the J gene TRBJ1-4; 7 nucleotides agree with TRBD1. CDR3 size: 15 residues. From germline, CDR1 is MNHNY and CDR2 SVGAGI (reference sequence). Unmatched junction bases numbered 10, after V lost 6 bases and J lost 6 bases.

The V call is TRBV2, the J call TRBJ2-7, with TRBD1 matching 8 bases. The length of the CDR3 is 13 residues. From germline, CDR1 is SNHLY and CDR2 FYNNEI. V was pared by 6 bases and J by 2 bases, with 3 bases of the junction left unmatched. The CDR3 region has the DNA TGTGCCAGCAGATGGGACAGGACCTACGAGCAGTACTTC. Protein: CASRWDRTYEQYF.

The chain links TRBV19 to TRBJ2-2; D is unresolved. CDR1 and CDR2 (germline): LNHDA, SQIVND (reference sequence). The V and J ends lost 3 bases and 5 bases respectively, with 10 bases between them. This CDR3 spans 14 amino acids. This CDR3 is CASSILSATGELFF. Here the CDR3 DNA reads TGTGCCAGTAGTATCCTTTCAGCTACCGGGGAGCTGTTTTTT.

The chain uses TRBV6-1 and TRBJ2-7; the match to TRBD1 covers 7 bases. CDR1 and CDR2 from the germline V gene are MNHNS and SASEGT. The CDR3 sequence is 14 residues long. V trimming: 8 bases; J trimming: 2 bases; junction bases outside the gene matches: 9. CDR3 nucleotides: TGTGCCAGCGACCGACAGGGTTCGACCTACGAGCAGTACTTC. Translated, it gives CASDRQGSTYEQYF.

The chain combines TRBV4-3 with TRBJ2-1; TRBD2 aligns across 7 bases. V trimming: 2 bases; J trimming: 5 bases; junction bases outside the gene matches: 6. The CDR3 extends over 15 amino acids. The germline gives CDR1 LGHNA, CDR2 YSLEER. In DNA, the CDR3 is TGCGCCAGCAGCCAAACTACTAGCGCCCACAATGAGCAGTTCTTC. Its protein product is CASSQTTSAHNEQFF.

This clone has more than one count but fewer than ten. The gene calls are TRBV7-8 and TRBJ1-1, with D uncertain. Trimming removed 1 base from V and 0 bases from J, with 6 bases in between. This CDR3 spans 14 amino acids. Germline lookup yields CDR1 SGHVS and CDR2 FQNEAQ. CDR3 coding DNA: TGTGCCAGCAGCTTAGGCCAGCTGAACACTGAAGCTTTCTTT. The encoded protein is CASSLGQLNTEAFF. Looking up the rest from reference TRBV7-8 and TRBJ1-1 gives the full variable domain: GAGVSQSPRYKVAKRGQDVALRCDPISGHVSLFWYQQALGQGPEFLTYFQNEAQLDKSGLPSDRFFAERPEGSVSTLKIQRTQQEDSAVYLCASSLGQLNTEAFFGQGTRLTVV.

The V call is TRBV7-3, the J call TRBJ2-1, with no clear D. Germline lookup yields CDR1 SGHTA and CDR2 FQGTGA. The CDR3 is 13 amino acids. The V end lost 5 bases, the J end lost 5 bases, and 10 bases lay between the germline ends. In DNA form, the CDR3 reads TGTGCCAGCAGCCCCCGACAAAACAATGAGCAGTTCTTC. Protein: CASSPRQNNEQFF.

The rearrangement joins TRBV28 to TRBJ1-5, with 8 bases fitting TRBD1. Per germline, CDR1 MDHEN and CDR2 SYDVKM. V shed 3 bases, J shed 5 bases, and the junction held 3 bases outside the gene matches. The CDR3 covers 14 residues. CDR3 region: CASSLQDRDQPQHF. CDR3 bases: TGTGCCAGCAGTTTGCAGGACAGGGATCAGCCCCAGCATTTT.

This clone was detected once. CDR3 loop: CASSYSGAITDTQYF. For the CDR3, the DNA is TGTGCCAGCAGTTACTCGGGCGCGATCACAGATACGCAGTATTTT. The chain uses TRBV6-5 and TRBJ2-3; D is ambiguous. Trimming cost V 0 bases and J 2 bases, with 9 bases left between them. The CDR3 has 15 amino acids. CDR1 is MNHEY, CDR2 SVGAGI, per germline.

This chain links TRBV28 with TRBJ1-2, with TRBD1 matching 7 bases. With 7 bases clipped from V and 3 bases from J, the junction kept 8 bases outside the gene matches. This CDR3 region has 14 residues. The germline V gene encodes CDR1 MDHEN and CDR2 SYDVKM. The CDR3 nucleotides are TGTGCCAGCAACCCTTCTGACAGGGACTATGGCTACACCTTC. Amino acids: CASNPSDRDYGYTF.

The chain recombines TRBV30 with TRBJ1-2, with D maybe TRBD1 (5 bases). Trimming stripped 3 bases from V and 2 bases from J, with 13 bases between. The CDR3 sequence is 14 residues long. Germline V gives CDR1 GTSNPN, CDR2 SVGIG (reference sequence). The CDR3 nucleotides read TGTGCCTGGAGGATGGGGCGAGGGAACTATGGCTACACCTTC. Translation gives CAWRMGRGNYGYTF. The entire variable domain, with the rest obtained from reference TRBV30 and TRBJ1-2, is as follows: SQTIHQWPATLVQPVGSPLSLECTVEGTSNPNLYWYRQAAGRGLQLLFYSVGIGQISSEVPQNLSASRPQDRQFILSSKKLLLSDSGFYLCAWRMGRGNYGYTFGSGTRLTVV.

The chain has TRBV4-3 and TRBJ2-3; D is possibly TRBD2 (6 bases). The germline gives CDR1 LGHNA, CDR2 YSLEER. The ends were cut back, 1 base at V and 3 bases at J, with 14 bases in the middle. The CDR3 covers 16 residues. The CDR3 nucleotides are TGCGCCAGCAGCCAAGCTGGGGTAGCGGCGACAGATACGCAGTATTTT. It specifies CASSQAGVAATDTQYF.

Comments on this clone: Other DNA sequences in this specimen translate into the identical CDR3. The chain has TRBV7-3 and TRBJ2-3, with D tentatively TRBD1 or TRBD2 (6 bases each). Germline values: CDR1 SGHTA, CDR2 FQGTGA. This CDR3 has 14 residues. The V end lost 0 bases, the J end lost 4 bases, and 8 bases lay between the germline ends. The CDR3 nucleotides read TGTGCCAGCAGCTTAACGGGGGGCCCAGATACGCAGTATTTT. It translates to CASSLTGGPDTQYF.

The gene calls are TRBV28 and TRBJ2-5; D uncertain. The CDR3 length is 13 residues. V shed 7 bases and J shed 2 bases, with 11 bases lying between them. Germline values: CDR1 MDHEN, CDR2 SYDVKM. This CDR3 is CASTQRVQETQYF. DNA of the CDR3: TGTGCCAGCACTCAGCGAGTACAAGAGACCCAGTACTTC.

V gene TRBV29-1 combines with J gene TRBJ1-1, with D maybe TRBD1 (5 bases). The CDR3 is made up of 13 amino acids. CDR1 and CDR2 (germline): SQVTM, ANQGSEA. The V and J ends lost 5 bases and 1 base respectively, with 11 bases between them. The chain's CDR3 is CSVTGGGNTEAFF. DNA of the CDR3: TGCAGCGTTACCGGGGGGGGGAACACTGAAGCTTTCTTT.

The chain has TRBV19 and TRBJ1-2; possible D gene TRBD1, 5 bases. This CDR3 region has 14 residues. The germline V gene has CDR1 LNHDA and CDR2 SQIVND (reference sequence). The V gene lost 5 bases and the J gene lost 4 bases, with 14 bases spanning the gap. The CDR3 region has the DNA TGTGCCAGTAGTCCGCAGGGAAAACTCTATGGCTACACCTTC. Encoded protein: CASSPQGKLYGYTF.